This record concerns one T cell receptor (beta chain) sequence. Its specificity is not known. This record comes from a study of response to subunit inactivated influenza vaccine. Study-wide results and caveats: The study's authors posited that every seasonal influenza vaccination enlists few new T cells.

Germline CDR1 DFQATT, CDR2 SNEGSKA (reference sequence). The CDR3 covers 15 residues. Unmatched junction bases numbered 13, after V lost 7 bases and J lost 8 bases. TCRdb re-derived calls from the RT-PCR reads in MiXCR, one entry per CDR3 protein. The data hold 450,000 to 700,000 distinct CDR3 sequences, with around 15% observed a single time. The V call is TRBV20-1, the J call TRBJ2-1; 11 bases align to TRBD2. The sequencing used PBMCs from blood, collected less than 13 days after vaccination. The receptor's source is a man aged 50-59 years who received an inactivated influenza vaccine. The DNA for the CDR3 is TGCAGTGGCCTCCCCCTAGCGGGAGGCGGCGATGAGCAGTTCTTC. Amino acid sequence: CSGLPLAGGGDEQFF.